This T cell receptor beta chain appears in the sequencing data of a study of CD8 T cells in ankylosing spondylitis. MiXCR, applied by TCRdb to the 5' RACE reads, yields one record per CDR3 protein. The sample contains roughly 150,000 distinct CDR3 sequences, approximately 7.3% of which appear only once. From germline, CDR1 is DFQATT and CDR2 SNEGSKA (reference sequence). The CDR3 has 13 residues. The V gene lost 3 bases and the J gene lost 0 bases, with 9 bases spanning the gap. This clonotype has ten or more counts. The material sequenced was blood, either unsorted or a sorted T cell fraction (not recorded which). The sequence was collected from a female donor with ankylosing spondylitis or in good health (not recorded which). V is TRBV20-1 and J is TRBJ2-7; D gene uncertain. CDR3 in DNA: TGCAGTGCTAGTCGGGTTTCCTCCTACGAGCAGTACTTC. This gives the protein CSASRVSSYEQYF.